This TCR beta chain was sequenced in a study of blood T cell repertoires in COVID-19. Study summary: The study drew acute and convalescent COVID-19 samples from the United States, Italy and Spain. From T cells, B-cell-depleted T cells, or PBMCs came the material, which was cDNA or gDNA.

The CDR3 contains 17 residues. The germline gives CDR1 KGHDR, CDR2 SFDVKD. V was clipped by 5 bases and J by 2 bases; unmatched bases: 10. Seattle patients were enrolled during active infection and followed longitudinally. Original processing notes: Nucleated cell counts were estimated from reference gene primer amplification. Here immunoSEQ multiplex PCR was the method, and the copy in TCRdb shows in-frame clones only, minus some. The DNA was the basis for D and trimming; V, J and clone size are from that table. The table has about 95,000 clones, 75% to 90% seen once. The rearrangement uses TRBV24-1 and TRBJ1-2; TRBD1 aligns across 10 bases. The receptor was isolated from a man aged 55 to 70 with COVID-19, enrolled during active disease. The specimen was peripheral blood. CDR3 DNA: TGTGCCACCAGTGCGGGGAGAGGGACAGGGGAGAACTATGGCTACACCTTC. This codes for CATSAGRGTGENYGYTF.